These 29 T cell receptor beta chains originate from one sample sequenced in a study of CXCR3-negative and CXCR3-positive naive CD8 T cells. Carrying UMI labels, the TRB cDNA libraries were prepared through 5' RACE. TCRdb re-called the 5' RACE reads; every CDR3 protein appears as one record, without DNA. This repertoire includes 50,000 to 75,000 distinct CDR3 sequences. Sequencing was performed on naive CXCR3- CD8+ T cells from blood. Subset meaning: CD45RO-CCR7+CD27+CD95- naive CD8+ T cells lacking CXCR3 (TNR3-). Receptors originate from a human donor in good health. Some clones in this sample may be carry-over from other donors' samples.

This CDR3 reads CASSYGRRNYGYTF. This chain uses TRBV6-5 with TRBJ1-2. In germline, CDR1 is MNHEY, CDR2 SVGAGI. This CDR3 spans 14 amino acids.

The rearrangement uses TRBV19 and TRBJ2-3; absent DNA, TCRdb's TRBD2 call cannot be checked. The CDR3 extends over 17 amino acids. Germline lookup yields CDR1 LNHDA and CDR2 SQIVND (reference sequence). CDR3 region: CASSIDRASLSTDTQYF.

This sequence joins TRBV7-9 and TRBJ2-1; with no DNA, the TCRdb D assignment of TRBD1 cannot be verified. CDR3 length: 16 residues. CDR1 SEHNR and CDR2 FQNEAQ come from the germline V gene (reference sequence). The CDR3: CASSSPGQGAIDAQFF.

The rearrangement joins TRBV5-1 to TRBJ2-5; TCRdb calls TRBD2, which cannot be checked without DNA. CDR1 is SGHRS, CDR2 YFSETQ, per germline. The length of the CDR3 is 15 residues. CDR3 in amino acids: CASRPGLAGVETQYF.

The CDR3 spells CSARASPFASGKSYNEQFF. The chain joins TRBV20-1 to TRBJ2-1; the D gene TCRdb calls, TRBD2, cannot be checked with no DNA. This CDR3 spans 19 amino acids. From germline, CDR1 is DFQATT and CDR2 SNEGSKA (reference sequence).

CDR3 amino acids: CSVEGKEGYEQYF. V is TRBV29-1 and J is TRBJ2-7. CDR1 SQVTM and CDR2 ANQGSEA come from the germline V gene. This CDR3 is built from 13 residues.

The rearrangement uses TRBV5-4 and TRBJ2-1. This CDR3 is 11 amino acids long. Germline CDR1 reads SGHNT; CDR2 reads YYREEE (reference sequence). CDR3 sequence reads: CASSLTEEQFF.

The rearrangement uses TRBV28 and TRBJ2-1; TCRdb's D gene call, TRBD2, goes unchecked for lack of DNA. Germline lookup yields CDR1 MDHEN and CDR2 SYDVKM. The CDR3 spans 15 residues. This chain's CDR3 is CASSSLAGTYNEQFF. Looking up the rest from reference TRBV28 and TRBJ2-1 gives the full variable domain: DVKVTQSSRYLVKRTGEKVFLECVQDMDHENMFWYRQDPGLGLRLIYFSYDVKMKEKGDIPEGYSVSREKKERFSLILESASTNQTSMYLCASSSLAGTYNEQFFGPGTRLTVL.

The chain carries TRBV3-1 and TRBJ2-1; with no DNA, the TCRdb D assignment of TRBD1 cannot be verified. This CDR3 has 15 residues. Per germline, CDR1 LGHDT and CDR2 YNNKEL (reference sequence). The CDR3 sequence: CASSPRDRTLGEQFF.

The rearrangement uses TRBV29-1 and TRBJ2-1. Germline CDR1 reads SQVTM; CDR2 reads ANQGSEA. There are 12 residues in the CDR3. The CDR3 loop reads CSVEELRNEQFF.

The chain recombines TRBV28 with TRBJ2-5; the D call from TCRdb, TRBD2, cannot be confirmed without DNA. The CDR3 totals 15 residues. Germline V gives CDR1 MDHEN, CDR2 SYDVKM. The CDR3: CASSPIAGGLETQYF.

This CDR3 is CASSRGLAGFTQETQYF. The rearrangement links TRBV13 to TRBJ2-5; the TRBD2 assignment by TCRdb is unverifiable without DNA. The CDR3 extends over 17 amino acids. The germline V gene encodes CDR1 PRHDT and CDR2 FYEKMQ (reference sequence).

V gene TRBV29-1 combines with J gene TRBJ1-2; TCRdb selects TRBD1, and the lack of DNA leaves this call unchecked. The CDR3 length is 14 residues. Germline V gene lookup returns CDR1 SQVTM and CDR2 ANQGSEA. CDR3: CSVDDGGERRGYTF.

The chain links TRBV10-3 to TRBJ1-4; TCRdb gives TRBD1 as the D gene, but with no DNA this cannot be confirmed. CDR1 and CDR2 from the germline V gene are ENHRY and SYGVKD. This CDR3 region has 15 residues. The CDR3 reads CAISDHREANEKLFF.

The rearrangement uses TRBV4-3 and TRBJ2-5; absent DNA, TCRdb's TRBD1 call cannot be checked. Germline V lookup: CDR1 LGHNA, CDR2 YSLEER. The CDR3 is 14 amino acids. CDR3 residues: CASSQGGTQETQYF.

V usage is TRBV5-1 and J usage is TRBJ2-3; TCRdb outputs TRBD2, but without DNA this stays unchecked. The CDR3 spans 18 residues. Looked up from germline, CDR1 is SGHRS and CDR2 is YFSETQ. This CDR3 reads CASSSLTSGGPPGDTQYF.

The J gene is TRBJ2-5, the V gene TRBV7-8. Germline values: CDR1 SGHVS, CDR2 FQNEAQ. This CDR3 region has 17 residues. The CDR3 protein is CASSLDQFKVFSETQYF.

The chain recombines TRBV3-1 with TRBJ1-1; with no DNA, the TCRdb D assignment of TRBD1 cannot be verified. Germline V gene data show CDR1 as LGHDT and CDR2 as YNNKEL (reference sequence). The CDR3 is 15 amino acids. CDR3 amino acids: CASSQDRGANTEAFF.

The chain couples TRBV27 to TRBJ1-1. Looked up from germline, CDR1 is MNHEY and CDR2 is SMNVEV (reference sequence). This CDR3 comprises 13 residues. CDR3 amino acids: CASSPIISTEAFF.

The chain uses TRBV9 and TRBJ2-3; TCRdb designates TRBD2, a call that cannot be tested without DNA. Per the germline V gene, CDR1 is SGDLS and CDR2 is YYNGEE. The CDR3 runs to 16 residues. The CDR3 loop is CASSVRLAGITDTQYF. Full variable domain (rest looked up from reference TRBV9 and TRBJ2-3): DSGVTQTPKHLITATGQRVTLRCSPRSGDLSVYWYQQSLDQGLQFLIQYYNGEERAKGNILERFSAQQFPDLHSELNLSSLELGDSALYFCASSVRLAGITDTQYFGPGTRLTVL.

This rearrangement joins TRBV29-1 to TRBJ1-2; the D call from TCRdb, TRBD1, cannot be confirmed without DNA. CDR1 and CDR2 (germline): SQVTM, ANQGSEA. This CDR3 has 18 amino acids. CDR3 in amino acids: CSVEGSGTGVSSLDGYTF.

The V gene is TRBV20-1, the J gene TRBJ2-1; TCRdb names TRBD1, which stays unverified in the absence of DNA. CDR3 length: 16 residues. Looked up from germline, CDR1 is DFQATT and CDR2 is SNEGSKA (reference sequence). CDR3 residues: CSAPTGTGGSYNEQFF.

This chain uses TRBV7-6 with TRBJ2-6. The CDR3 has 15 residues. Germline V gene lookup returns CDR1 SGHVS and CDR2 FNYEAQ. The CDR3 region is CASSLGASGANVLTF.

The chain is built from TRBV7-2 and TRBJ2-1. The CDR3 loop spans 14 amino acids. From germline, CDR1 is SGHTA and CDR2 FQGNSA. CDR3 sequence reads: CASSLGSVNNEQFF.

This chain links TRBV9 with TRBJ2-7; with no DNA, the TCRdb D assignment of TRBD2 cannot be verified. CDR3 length: 14 amino acids. The germline V gene encodes CDR1 SGDLS and CDR2 YYNGEE. The CDR3 here is CASSVRGNSYEQYF.

The rearrangement links TRBV11-2 to TRBJ1-5. The germline gives CDR1 SGHAT, CDR2 FQNNGV. CDR3 length: 13 amino acids. The CDR3 here is CASSFHSNQPQHF.

This chain connects TRBV7-9 to TRBJ1-1; the D gene TCRdb calls, TRBD1, cannot be checked with no DNA. Germline loops: CDR1 SEHNR, CDR2 FQNEAQ (reference sequence). The CDR3 is made up of 13 amino acids. The CDR3 protein is CASSNRGGVGAFF.

This chain uses TRBV3-1 with TRBJ2-2; lacking DNA, the TRBD1 call made by TCRdb goes unchecked. The CDR3 length is 18 residues. Germline assignment: CDR1 LGHDT and CDR2 YNNKEL (reference sequence). This CDR3 is CASSQGRRGDTNTGELFF.

The chain recombines TRBV10-3 with TRBJ2-7; TCRdb reports TRBD2, a call that lacks DNA to check it against. This CDR3 region has 13 residues. Per the germline V gene, CDR1 is ENHRY and CDR2 is SYGVKD. CDR3 sequence reads: CATSWGDQYEQYF.